A selection of T cell receptor beta chains follows, all from one sample in a study of blood T cell repertoires in COVID-19. This table comes from immunoSEQ multiplex PCR, and its TCRdb copy is limited to in-frame clones, with some not included. The data contain a few hundred thousand clones, over 75% of them singletons. The sequenced sample consisted of PBMCs or T cells enriched from blood (not recorded which). These receptors were obtained from a man aged 25 to 40 who had recovered from COVID-19. The CDR3 runs from the conserved cysteine through the conserved F or W. Fields, in order: V gene, clone size, D gene, J gene, CDR3 protein, CDR3 DNA. The D gene is left open where the match is weak. Expanded clones get a size class; other rows say once, few or many, or leave the size out.

V gene: TRBV15
clone size: -
D gene: -
J gene: TRBJ2-5
CDR3 protein: CATSREGAETQYF
CDR3 DNA: TGTGCCACCAGCAGAGAGGGGGCCGAGACCCAGTACTTC

V gene: TRBV21-1
clone size: -
D gene: -
J gene: TRBJ1-4
CDR3 protein: CASSKTGINEKLFF
CDR3 DNA: TGTGCCAGCAGCAAGACAGGTATTAATGAAAAACTGTTTTTT

V gene: TRBV5-1
clone size: -
D gene: -
J gene: TRBJ1-1
CDR3 protein: CASSFVGGTEAFF
CDR3 DNA: TGCGCCAGCAGCTTCGTTGGGGGGACTGAAGCTTTCTTT

V gene: TRBV12-3/TRBV12-4
clone size: -
D gene: TRBD1
J gene: TRBJ1-2
CDR3 protein: CASMLQGAYGYTF
CDR3 DNA: TGTGCCAGCATGCTACAGGGGGCCTATGGCTACACCTTC

V gene: TRBV19
clone size: -
D gene: TRBD1
J gene: TRBJ2-7
CDR3 protein: CASSTRDRSYEQYF
CDR3 DNA: TGTGCCAGTAGCACCCGGGACAGATCCTACGAGCAGTACTTC

V gene: TRBV19
clone size: once
D gene: TRBD1
J gene: TRBJ1-2
CDR3 protein: CASSTEAGGIHGYTF
CDR3 DNA: TGTGCCAGTAGTACTGAGGCAGGGGGGATTCATGGCTACACCTTC

V gene: TRBV6-2/TRBV6-3
clone size: few
D gene: -
J gene: TRBJ2-7
CDR3 protein: CASSNTPRDGAYEQYF
CDR3 DNA: TGTGCCAGCAGTAACACCCCGCGGGACGGAGCCTACGAGCAGTACTTC

V gene: TRBV11-2
clone size: once
D gene: -
J gene: TRBJ2-7
CDR3 protein: CASSLTDGSSYEQYF
CDR3 DNA: TGTGCCAGCAGCTTGACTGACGGGAGCTCCTACGAGCAGTACTTC

V gene: TRBV3-1/TRBV3-2
clone size: -
D gene: -
J gene: TRBJ2-3
CDR3 protein: CASSPSGPTDTQYF
CDR3 DNA: TGTGCCAGCAGCCCGAGCGGTCCCACAGATACGCAGTATTTT

V gene: TRBV30
clone size: -
D gene: -
J gene: TRBJ2-5
CDR3 protein: CAWSAGKTQYF
CDR3 DNA: TGTGCCTGGAGTGCAGGAAAGACCCAGTACTTC

V gene: TRBV5-1
clone size: -
D gene: -
J gene: TRBJ1-6
CDR3 protein: CASSLGGQFYNSPLHF
CDR3 DNA: TGCGCCAGCAGCTTGGGAGGACAGTTTTATAATTCACCCCTCCACTTT

V gene: TRBV6-5
clone size: -
D gene: -
J gene: TRBJ1-2
CDR3 protein: CASSYSTESYGYTF
CDR3 DNA: TGTGCCAGCAGTTACTCCACGGAGAGCTATGGCTACACCTTC

V gene: TRBV5-1
clone size: once
D gene: TRBD1
J gene: TRBJ2-7
CDR3 protein: CASSPGGTGGYEQYF
CDR3 DNA: TGCGCCAGCAGCCCAGGCGGGACAGGCGGCTACGAGCAGTACTTC

V gene: TRBV30
clone size: -
D gene: -
J gene: TRBJ1-2
CDR3 protein: CAWSRGGSYGYTF
CDR3 DNA: TGTGCCTGGAGTCGGGGAGGGTCCTATGGCTACACCTTC

V gene: TRBV10-3
clone size: few
D gene: TRBD1
J gene: TRBJ2-7
CDR3 protein: CAISETGGYEQYF
CDR3 DNA: TGTGCCATCAGTGAGACAGGGGGCTACGAGCAGTACTTC

V gene: TRBV2
clone size: -
D gene: -
J gene: TRBJ1-2
CDR3 protein: CASSEGTSYGYTF
CDR3 DNA: TGTGCCAGCAGTGAAGGGACAAGCTATGGCTACACCTTC

V gene: TRBV2
clone size: once
D gene: TRBD1
J gene: TRBJ2-2
CDR3 protein: CASSSPTGVSTGELFF
CDR3 DNA: TGTGCCAGCAGTTCTCCGACAGGGGTTAGCACCGGGGAGCTGTTTTTT

V gene: TRBV5-5
clone size: once
D gene: -
J gene: TRBJ1-2
CDR3 protein: CASSWELAIANYGYTF
CDR3 DNA: TGTGCCAGCAGCTGGGAGTTAGCAATAGCTAACTATGGCTACACCTTC

V gene: TRBV3-1/TRBV3-2
clone size: -
D gene: -
J gene: TRBJ1-2
CDR3 protein: CASSQDWGREVWGYTF
CDR3 DNA: TGTGCCAGCAGCCAAGATTGGGGTCGGGAGGTGTGGGGCTACACCTTC

V gene: TRBV6-5
clone size: -
D gene: -
J gene: TRBJ2-7
CDR3 protein: CASKVSGLLYEQYF
CDR3 DNA: TGTGCCAGCAAAGTTTCAGGGCTTCTCTACGAGCAGTACTTC

V gene: TRBV12-3/TRBV12-4
clone size: -
D gene: -
J gene: TRBJ2-7
CDR3 protein: CASRLGEMGRTFF
CDR3 DNA: TGTGCCAGCAGATTAGGGGAGATGGGGAGGACTTTCTTC

V gene: TRBV6-4
clone size: -
D gene: TRBD2
J gene: TRBJ2-7
CDR3 protein: CASSEYPTSGGYEQYF
CDR3 DNA: TGTGCCAGCAGTGAATACCCAACTAGCGGGGGCTACGAGCAGTACTTC

V gene: TRBV19
clone size: -
D gene: -
J gene: TRBJ2-7
CDR3 protein: CASSIVGQFEQYF
CDR3 DNA: TGTGCCAGTAGTATAGTAGGACAGTTCGAGCAGTACTTC

V gene: TRBV27
clone size: -
D gene: -
J gene: TRBJ1-1
CDR3 protein: CASSLSGSSGTNTEAFF
CDR3 DNA: TGTGCCAGCAGTTTATCTGGTTCATCAGGAACAAACACTGAAGCTTTCTTT

V gene: TRBV7-2
clone size: -
D gene: TRBD1
J gene: TRBJ1-6
CDR3 protein: CASSSSADNRGSGSPLHF
CDR3 DNA: TGTGCCAGCAGCTCTTCAGCAGATAACAGGGGCTCGGGTTCACCCCTCCACTTT

V gene: TRBV6-5
clone size: -
D gene: TRBD1
J gene: TRBJ1-6
CDR3 protein: CASYRGPNSPLHF
CDR3 DNA: TGTGCCAGCTACAGGGGGCCTAATTCACCCCTCCACTTT

V gene: TRBV5-5
clone size: -
D gene: TRBD1
J gene: TRBJ1-1
CDR3 protein: CASSKFQGDTEAFF
CDR3 DNA: TGTGCCAGCAGCAAGTTTCAGGGGGACACTGAAGCTTTCTTT

V gene: TRBV21-1
clone size: -
D gene: -
J gene: TRBJ1-1
CDR3 protein: CASSKMRQTVAEAFF
CDR3 DNA: TGTGCCAGCAGCAAAATGAGACAGACGGTCGCTGAAGCTTTCTTT

V gene: TRBV9
clone size: -
D gene: -
J gene: TRBJ2-3
CDR3 protein: CASSLDRSDTQYF
CDR3 DNA: TGTGCCAGCAGCCTGGACAGATCAGATACGCAGTATTTT

V gene: TRBV21-1
clone size: -
D gene: -
J gene: TRBJ2-6
CDR3 protein: CASSKVAALERANVLTF
CDR3 DNA: TGTGCCAGCAGCAAAGTCGCAGCCCTAGAGAGGGCCAACGTCCTGACTTTC

V gene: TRBV5-6
clone size: -
D gene: TRBD1
J gene: TRBJ1-2
CDR3 protein: CASSLGTGLYGYTF
CDR3 DNA: TGTGCCAGCAGCTTGGGGACAGGGCTCTATGGCTACACCTTC